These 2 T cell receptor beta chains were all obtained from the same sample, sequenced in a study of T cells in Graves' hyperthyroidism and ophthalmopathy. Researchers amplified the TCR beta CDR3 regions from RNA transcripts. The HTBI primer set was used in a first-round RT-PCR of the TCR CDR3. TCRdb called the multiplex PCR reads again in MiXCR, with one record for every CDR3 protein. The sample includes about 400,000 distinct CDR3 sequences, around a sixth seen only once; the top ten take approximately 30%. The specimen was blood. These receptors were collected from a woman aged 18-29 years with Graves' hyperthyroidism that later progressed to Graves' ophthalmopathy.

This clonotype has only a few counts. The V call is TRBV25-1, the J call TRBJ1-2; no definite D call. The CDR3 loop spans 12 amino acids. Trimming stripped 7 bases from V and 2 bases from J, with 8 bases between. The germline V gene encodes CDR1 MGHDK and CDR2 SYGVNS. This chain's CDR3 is CASTHGNYGYTF. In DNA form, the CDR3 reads TGTGCCAGCACCCATGGGAACTATGGCTACACCTTC.

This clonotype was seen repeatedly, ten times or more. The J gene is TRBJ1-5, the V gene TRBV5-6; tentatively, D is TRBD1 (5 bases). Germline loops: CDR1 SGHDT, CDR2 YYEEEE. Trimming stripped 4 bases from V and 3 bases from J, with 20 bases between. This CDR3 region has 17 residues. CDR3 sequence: CASSPAKDRDLNQPQHF. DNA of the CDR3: TGTGCCAGCAGCCCTGCGAAGGACCGGGACCTCAATCAGCCCCAGCATTTT. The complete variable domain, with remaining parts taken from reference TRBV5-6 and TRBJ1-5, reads DAGVTQSPTHLIKTRGQQVTLRCSPKSGHDTVSWYQQALGQGPQFIFQYYEEEERQRGNFPDRFSGHQFPNYSSELNVNALLLGDSALYLCASSPAKDRDLNQPQHFGDGTRLSIL.